The entry below describes one T cell receptor (beta chain). The target antigen is unknown. Treatment described: roughly 18 received Ad26.COV2.S at low or high dose, single or two shots; several received placebo; per-sample allocation not given. Sampling was done on day 63 after the first vaccine or placebo injection. Trimming shortened V by 4 bases and J by 3 bases, and 16 bases separated the two germline ends. The CDR3 is made up of 16 amino acids. CDR1 is SGHDT, CDR2 YYEEEE, per germline. Profiling relied on immunoSEQ multiplex PCR, and the TCRdb table lists in-frame clones only, not all of them. The data hold roughly 270,000 clones, with about 90% observed a single time. This sample was taken from a study of Ad26.COV2.S vaccination and SARS-CoV-2 variants. Study findings and constraints: An underestimation of total T cell responses may have resulted from the TCR breadth and depth analyses.

The rearrangement uses TRBV5-6 and TRBJ1-4; D unresolved. This receptor was obtained from a person aged 18 to 65 who received the Ad26.COV2.S COVID-19 vaccine or a placebo. This specimen consisted of peripheral blood, obtained in a trial of Ad26.COV2.S vaccine versus placebo. The CDR3 region has the DNA TGTGCCAGCAGCAGGGAGGTACGGCAGGCTAATGAAAAACTGTTTTTT. Its translation: CASSREVRQANEKLFF.